Below are 20 T cell receptor beta chains sequenced from a single sample in a study of radiotherapy plus CTLA-4 blockade in lung cancer. Only in-frame clones appear in the TCRdb table, and some are missing; sequencing was by immunoSEQ multiplex PCR. The sample lists around 110,000 clones, 85% to 90% occurring once. The sequencing used peripheral blood, collected from a patient treated with radiotherapy plus ipilimumab. The receptors derive from a human donor with non-small cell lung cancer that progressed on radiotherapy plus ipilimumab.

The chain is built from TRBV19 and TRBJ2-5; tentatively, D is TRBD2 (7 bases). CDR1 is LNHDA and CDR2 is SQIVND in the germline V gene (reference sequence). The CDR3 sequence is 13 residues long. Trimming left V 5 bases short and J 5 bases short, with 12 bases between. The CDR3, as DNA: TGTGCCAGTAGTCGCGGGGGCGGGGAGACCCAGTACTTC. Its protein product is CASSRGGGETQYF.

This chain joins TRBV27 and TRBJ2-2; D gene uncertain. The V gene's germline CDR1 is MNHEY and CDR2 SMNVEV (reference sequence). CDR3 length: 14 amino acids. With 2 bases removed from V and 3 bases from J, the gap between germline ends came to 7 bases. As DNA, the CDR3 is TGTGCCAGCAGTTTAGGGCTTTACACCGGGGAGCTGTTTTTT. Protein sequence: CASSLGLYTGELFF.

The genes are TRBV5-1 and TRBJ2-2, with 11 bases aligning to TRBD2. The V segment lost 1 base and the J segment 7 bases; nucleotides outside the gene matches: 6. The length of the CDR3 is 16 residues. Germline CDR1 is SGHRS and CDR2 is YFSETQ. Here the CDR3 DNA reads TGCGCCAGCAGCTTGTTTAGCGGGAGGGCCCTCGGGGAGCTGTTTTTT. Amino acids: CASSLFSGRALGELFF.

The chain joins TRBV4-1 to TRBJ2-2; the match to TRBD2 covers 7 bases. The CDR3 covers 19 residues. Trimming took 4 bases from V and 0 from J; bases not matched to a gene: 14. Germline V gene data show CDR1 as MGHRA and CDR2 as YSYEKL. The CDR3 nucleotides read TGCGCCAGCAGCCCTCTCCCTCCCCCCAGCGGGGCGAACACCGGGGAGCTGTTTTTT. This codes for CASSPLPPPSGANTGELFF.

The chain links TRBV5-5 to TRBJ1-2, with a tentative D call TRBD1 (5 bases). This CDR3 is built from 14 residues. Trimming took 4 bases from V and 4 from J, leaving 14 bases between them. Germline lookup yields CDR1 SGHKS and CDR2 YYEKEE (reference sequence). Here the CDR3 DNA reads TGTGCCAGCAGCCCGCTTGGGGGAGCCTATGGCTACACCTTC. Translating it yields CASSPLGGAYGYTF.

This sequence joins TRBV12-5 and TRBJ1-1; D ambiguous. Germline V gene sequence: CDR1 LGHNT, CDR2 FRNRAP. The CDR3 contains 13 residues. The V and J ends lost 4 bases and 2 bases respectively, with 8 bases between them. The CDR3, as DNA: TGTGCTAGTGGTTACGGATTAAACACTGAAGCTTTCTTT. Its translation is CASGYGLNTEAFF.

Here the CDR3 reads CASSEAMDRGFNQPQHF. The CDR3 region has the DNA TGTGCCAGCAGTGAAGCGATGGACAGGGGGTTCAATCAGCCCCAGCATTTT. The chain recombines TRBV6-1 with TRBJ1-5; 10 bases align to TRBD1. The CDR3 spans 17 residues. With V trimmed by 0 bases and J by 3 bases, 5 bases remained unmatched. Per the germline V gene, CDR1 is MNHNS and CDR2 is SASEGT.

This chain connects TRBV12-5 to TRBJ1-5; D is perhaps TRBD1 (6 bases). The CDR3 runs 15 residues. The ends were cut back, 5 bases at V and 5 bases at J, with 16 bases in the middle. Per the germline V gene, CDR1 is LGHNT and CDR2 is FRNRAP. DNA of the CDR3: TGTGCTAGTGGTCTAGACAGGCCTAGGGATCAGCCCCAGCATTTT. This gives the protein CASGLDRPRDQPQHF.

The chain links TRBV28 to TRBJ1-5, with 7 bases fitting TRBD1. Germline V gene sequence: CDR1 MDHEN, CDR2 SYDVKM. The junction had 8 bases not matched to a gene; V was cut back by 5 bases and J by 4 bases. The CDR3 extends over 15 amino acids. The CDR3, as DNA: TGTGCCAGCAGTCAGCGACAGGGTGGAAATCAGCCCCAGCATTTT. The encoded protein is CASSQRQGGNQPQHF.

The V call is TRBV7-3, the J call TRBJ2-7, with D unresolved. Trimming stripped 1 base from V and 4 bases from J, with 17 bases between. This CDR3 region has 16 residues. CDR1 and CDR2 (germline): SGHTA, FQGTGA. This chain's CDR3 is CASSLRGGRIPYEQYF. DNA for the CDR3: TGTGCCAGCAGCTTAAGGGGTGGAAGGATCCCGTACGAGCAGTACTTC.

The chain joins TRBV2 to TRBJ2-1; unclear D gene. Germline V CDR1 and CDR2: SNHLY, FYNNEI. The CDR3 contains 12 residues. V was clipped by 2 bases and J by 3 bases, with 2 bases between them. CDR3 nucleotides: TGTGCCAGCAGTGAAAGCTACAATGAGCAGTTCTTC. Protein product: CASSESYNEQFF. Variable domain in full (rest from reference TRBV2 and TRBJ2-1): EPEVTQTPSHQVTQMGQEVILRCVPISNHLYFYWYRQILGQKVEFLVSFYNNEISEKSEIFDDQFSVERPDGSNFTLKIRSTKLEDSAMYFCASSESYNEQFFGPGTRLTVL.

In this sample, this clone turned up once. The genes are TRBV4-1 and TRBJ2-5; 9 nucleotides align to TRBD1. The germline gives CDR1 MGHRA, CDR2 YSYEKL. Trimming removed 4 bases from V and 2 bases from J; junction bases left unmatched: 8. This CDR3 comprises 16 residues. The CDR3 region has the DNA TGCGCCAGCAGCCCAAATGCCGGGACAGGGCAAGAGACCCAGTACTTC. It specifies CASSPNAGTGQETQYF.

V gene TRBV6-5 combines with J gene TRBJ2-2; unclear D gene. The CDR3 length is 11 residues. The V end was cut by 4 bases, the J end by 6 bases, with 3 bases between. Germline V gives CDR1 MNHEY, CDR2 SVGAGI. This CDR3 reads CASSSPGELFF. The CDR3 coding sequence is TGTGCCAGCAGTTCCCCCGGGGAGCTGTTTTTT.

This rearrangement joins TRBV7-9 to TRBJ2-2; no reliable D call. V was trimmed by 3 bases and J by 7 bases, leaving 6 bases between them. Germline V gene sequence: CDR1 SEHNR, CDR2 FQNEAQ (reference sequence). The CDR3 runs to 12 residues. The CDR3 sequence: CASSFFGGELFF. The DNA for the CDR3 is TGTGCCAGCAGCTTCTTTGGCGGGGAGCTGTTTTTT.

V is TRBV5-4 and J is TRBJ2-5; the D gene is possibly TRBD1 (6 bases). The V and J ends lost 4 bases and 7 bases respectively, with 23 bases between them. CDR1 is SGHNT, CDR2 YYREEE, per germline (reference sequence). The length of the CDR3 is 16 residues. CDR3 nucleotide sequence: TGTGCCAGCAGCCCCACTCCTGGAGCGGTAGGGGGGACCCAGTACTTC. The encoded protein is CASSPTPGAVGGTQYF.

For the CDR3, the DNA is TGTGCCAGCAGTGCCCATAAGGGAGGGAATCAGCCCCAGCATTTT. Its translation: CASSAHKGGNQPQHF. The chain combines TRBV2 with TRBJ1-5; the D is unclear. The CDR3 is 15 amino acids. Germline CDR1 is SNHLY and CDR2 is FYNNEI. Trimming took off 4 bases at V and 4 bases at J, with 14 bases between the two ends.

The V and J genes are TRBV9 and TRBJ2-2; a possible D gene is TRBD1 (5 bases). The CDR3 contains 16 residues. CDR1 and CDR2 from the germline V gene are SGDLS and YYNGEE. The germline V and J ends were trimmed by 0 bases and 0 bases, with 9 bases remaining between them. CDR3 DNA: TGTGCCAGCAGCGTAGCAGGCAGGGCGAACACCGGGGAGCTGTTTTTT. Translated, it gives CASSVAGRANTGELFF.

This chain links TRBV7-9 with TRBJ2-1; D is uncertain. Germline CDR1 reads SEHNR; CDR2 reads FQNEAQ (reference sequence). With 5 bases removed from V and 9 bases from J, the gap between germline ends came to 11 bases. CDR3 length: 12 amino acids. CDR3 amino acids: CASSLETGEQFF. CDR3 sequence (DNA): TGTGCCAGCAGCCTCGAAACGGGTGAGCAGTTCTTC. The full variable domain, rest sourced from reference TRBV7-9 and TRBJ2-1, is DTGVSQNPRHKITKRGQNVTFRCDPISEHNRLYWYRQTLGQGPEFLTYFQNEAQLEKSRLLSDRFSAERPKGSFSTLEIQRTEQGDSAMYLCASSLETGEQFFGPGTRLTVL.

The chain recombines TRBV9 with TRBJ1-6; D not certain. V lost 0 bases to trimming and J lost 9 bases, with 10 bases between them. This CDR3 is 14 amino acids long. CDR1 and CDR2 from the germline V gene are SGDLS and YYNGEE. The CDR3 sequence: CASSVAGEASPLHF. The CDR3 DNA reads as TGTGCCAGCAGCGTAGCTGGGGAGGCTTCACCCCTCCACTTT.

The genes are TRBV5-1 and TRBJ2-3; perhaps TRBD2 as D (5 bases). The germline V gene encodes CDR1 SGHRS and CDR2 YFSETQ. This CDR3 is built from 15 residues. V dropped 6 bases and J dropped 2 bases, with 16 bases sitting between them. The CDR3 sequence is CASNRGRAVTDTQYF. The DNA for the CDR3 is TGCGCCAGCAACCGCGGGCGGGCCGTCACAGATACGCAGTATTTT.